These 4 T cell receptor beta chains share one sample of origin, sequenced in a study of graft-versus-host responses after intestinal transplantation. No antigen has been identified for these receptors. Profiled with immunoSEQ multiplex PCR; TCRdb holds only in-frame clones, not every one. The sample has roughly 100,000 clones, under 95% seen once. The sample was unstimulated CD8+ T cells sorted from spleen or lymph node cells, taken before intestinal transplant. Receptor source: a human donor who received an intestinal transplant.

The chain joins TRBV9 to TRBJ1-1; D is perhaps TRBD1 (6 bases). V was trimmed by 5 bases and J by 4 bases, leaving 12 bases between them. The germline gives CDR1 SGDLS, CDR2 YYNGEE. CDR3 length: 13 residues. CDR3 nucleotide sequence: TGTGCCAGCAGAGGGGGGGTAGGCACTGAAGCTTTCTTT. This codes for CASRGGVGTEAFF.

V gene TRBV4-1 combines with J gene TRBJ2-5; D remains ambiguous. The CDR3 consists of 14 residues. V gave up 0 bases and J gave up 5 bases, with 10 bases separating them. The germline gives CDR1 MGHRA, CDR2 YSYEKL. The CDR3 sequence: CASSQDSIRETQYF. The CDR3 DNA reads as TGCGCCAGCAGCCAAGACTCCATCAGGGAGACCCAGTACTTC.

The chain uses TRBV27 and TRBJ2-3; 12 nucleotides match TRBD2. The CDR3 loop spans 14 amino acids. Per germline, CDR1 MNHEY and CDR2 SMNVEV (reference sequence). V was clipped by 6 bases and J by 5 bases; unmatched bases: 3. CDR3: CASRTGLAGDTQYF. In DNA, the CDR3 is TGTGCCAGCAGGACGGGACTAGCGGGAGATACGCAGTATTTT.

This clone was found once. This chain joins TRBV11-2 and TRBJ1-1; D remains ambiguous. This CDR3 is 16 amino acids long. V dropped 5 bases and J dropped 0 bases, with 16 bases sitting between them. Germline CDR1 is SGHAT and CDR2 is FQNNGV. CDR3 nucleotides: TGTGCCAGCAGCCGATCCCCCCTGAGGTTGAACACTGAAGCTTTCTTT. This codes for CASSRSPLRLNTEAFF.